Described below is a single TCR beta chain sequence and its context. This specimen comes from a study of blood T cell repertoires in COVID-19. TCRdb's table, derived via immunoSEQ multiplex PCR, lists solely in-frame clones and lacks some. The profile shows roughly 110,000 clones, about 90% of them singletons. Trimming cost V 3 bases and J 8 bases; bases outside gene matches: 4. Germline V lookup: CDR1 SGHDT, CDR2 YYEEEE. The CDR3 is 15 amino acids. V is TRBV5-6 and J is TRBJ2-1; TRBD2 aligns across 14 bases. Material: peripheral blood. This TCR was recovered from a man in his forties with active or convalescent COVID-19. The DNA of the CDR3 is TGTGCCAGCAGCTGGGGACTAGCGGGAGACGATGAGCAGTTCTTC. It translates to CASSWGLAGDDEQFF.